These T cell receptor beta chains were read from a single sample in a study of CD8 T cells in Susac syndrome. TCRdb processed the immunoSEQ multiplex PCR reads anew with MiXCR; each CDR3 protein has one entry. The profile shows about 280,000 distinct CDR3 sequences, roughly 84% of them singletons. Sequenced input: CD8+ T cells from PBMCs. Receptor source: a human donor with multiple sclerosis. CDR3s include the opening cysteine and the closing phenylalanine or tryptophan. D genes are given only for firm matches. Clone size, where shown, is once, few, many, or a class for clones that have expanded.

size: -; D: -; J: TRBJ1-1; V: TRBV14; CDR3: CASEDAGHTEAFF; DNA: TGTGCCAGCGAAGACGCGGGGCACACTGAAGCTTTCTTT
size: once; D: -; J: TRBJ1-1; V: TRBV27; CDR3: CASSRPGSRTEAFF; DNA: TGTGCCAGCAGTCGCCCGGGGTCGCGCACTGAAGCTTTCTTT
size: few; D: -; J: TRBJ1-6; V: TRBV6-1; CDR3: CAIEAGDSPLHF; DNA: TGTGCCATTGAGGCGGGAGATTCACCCCTCCACTTT
size: few; D: TRBD2; J: TRBJ2-7; V: TRBV27; CDR3: CASKRTSGTYEQYF; DNA: TGTGCCAGCAAGCGGACTAGCGGAACCTACGAGCAGTACTTC
size: -; D: -; J: TRBJ2-1; V: TRBV6-1; CDR3: CASTLNANEQFF; DNA: TGTGCCAGCACCCTAAATGCGAATGAGCAGTTCTTC
size: -; D: -; J: TRBJ2-1; V: TRBV6-5; CDR3: CASRSTGESYNEQFF; DNA: TGTGCCAGCAGATCTACCGGAGAATCCTACAATGAGCAGTTCTTC
size: -; D: -; J: TRBJ2-7; V: TRBV11-2; CDR3: CASSSLGGDPQGEQYF; DNA: TGTGCCAGCAGCTCCCTGGGCGGGGACCCACAGGGCGAGCAGTACTTC
size: -; D: -; J: TRBJ2-7; V: TRBV7-6; CDR3: CASSFSLGAQPSYEQYF; DNA: TGTGCCAGCAGCTTTTCGTTAGGCGCCCAACCCTCCTACGAGCAGTACTTC
size: -; D: -; J: TRBJ1-2; V: TRBV6-5; CDR3: CASSLTVDHGYTF; DNA: TGTGCCAGCAGTTTGACAGTTGATCATGGCTACACCTTC
size: -; D: -; J: TRBJ2-7; V: TRBV27; CDR3: CTPLAGTASYEQYF; DNA: TGTACCCCCCTAGCCGGGACGGCATCCTACGAGCAGTACTTC
size: -; D: -; J: TRBJ1-1; V: TRBV5-1; CDR3: CASSLDAVNTEAFF; DNA: TGCGCCAGCAGCTTGGATGCGGTGAACACTGAAGCTTTCTTT
size: -; D: -; J: TRBJ2-7; V: TRBV6-1; CDR3: CASSEALRLRIMEQYF; DNA: TGTGCCAGCAGTGAAGCCCTAAGGCTGAGGATTATGGAGCAGTACTTC
size: -; D: TRBD2; J: TRBJ2-1; V: TRBV15; CDR3: CATSRDWAGTSGRAEQFF; DNA: TGTGCCACCAGCAGAGATTGGGCCGGGACTAGCGGGAGAGCTGAGCAGTTCTTC
size: -; D: -; J: TRBJ1-5; V: TRBV19; CDR3: CASSLVEGRPNQPQHF; DNA: TGTGCCAGTAGTTTGGTGGAGGGCAGACCCAATCAGCCCCAGCATTTT
size: -; D: -; J: TRBJ2-7; V: TRBV4-1; CDR3: CASSQDYIGDISYEQYF; DNA: TGCGCCAGCAGCCAAGATTATATAGGGGACATCTCCTACGAGCAGTACTTC